These 18 T cell receptor beta chains share one sample of origin, sequenced in a study of blood T cell repertoires in COVID-19 (dated by TCRdb to 2019 to 2021). Library construction relied on the immunoSEQ multiplex PCR assay. Drawn from immuneACCESS, this table holds only the in-frame rearrangements with V and J called that TCRdb kept. Clones are partly lost; checked studies trace under half to an unresolved V gene and leave the rest unexplained. This sample comprises about 170,000 clones, 82% of them detected only once. Under 12% of the sample is in the top ten clones. Material: peripheral blood. The receptors stem from an elderly woman with active or convalescent COVID-19.

This chain connects TRBV2 to TRBJ1-3; D uncertain. Germline lookup yields CDR1 SNHLY and CDR2 FYNNEI. V dropped 4 bases and J dropped 0 bases, with 13 bases sitting between them. This CDR3 comprises 16 residues. CDR3 sequence reads: CASSGIGVLSGNTIYF. CDR3 DNA sequence: TGTGCCAGCAGTGGTATCGGGGTCCTCTCTGGAAACACCATATATTTT.

This clone has just a few counts. The rearrangement links TRBV7-9 to TRBJ1-5; possibly TRBD1 for D (5 bases). Germline V gene sequence: CDR1 SEHNR, CDR2 FQNEAQ (reference sequence). The V end lost 5 bases, the J end lost 9 bases, and 14 bases lay between the germline ends. There are 13 residues in the CDR3. Here the CDR3 reads CASSPNQGRPQHF. CDR3 coding DNA: TGTGCCAGCAGCCCAAATCAGGGCAGGCCCCAGCATTTT. The complete variable domain, with remaining parts taken from reference TRBV7-9 and TRBJ1-5, reads DTGVSQNPRHKITKRGQNVTFRCDPISEHNRLYWYRQTLGQGPEFLTYFQNEAQLEKSRLLSDRFSAERPKGSFSTLEIQRTEQGDSAMYLCASSPNQGRPQHFGDGTRLSIL.

The V and J genes are TRBV6-5 and TRBJ2-3, with a weak D call TRBD1 (6 bases). CDR1 is MNHEY and CDR2 is SVGAGI in the germline V gene. There are 15 residues in the CDR3. V dropped 8 bases and J dropped 3 bases, with 18 bases sitting between them. The CDR3 is CASGRQVTLTDTQYF. The CDR3 nucleotides are TGTGCCAGCGGAAGACAGGTTACCCTAACAGATACGCAGTATTTT.

V is TRBV29-1 and J is TRBJ1-1; no clear D. In germline, CDR1 is SQVTM, CDR2 ANQGSEA. The germline V and J ends were trimmed by 4 bases and 0 bases, with 9 bases remaining between them. The CDR3 sequence is 13 residues long. CDR3 loop: CSVVGQMNTEAFF. The CDR3, as DNA: TGCAGCGTTGTGGGCCAGATGAACACTGAAGCTTTCTTT.

The chain is built from TRBV7-9 and TRBJ2-5, with D perhaps TRBD1 (6 bases). The germline V gene encodes CDR1 SEHNR and CDR2 FQNEAQ (reference sequence). V was pared by 1 base and J by 5 bases, with 11 bases between. The CDR3 extends over 14 amino acids. The CDR3 bases are TGTGCCAGCAGCTTAGTGACAGGAGAGGAGACCCAGTACTTC. It codes for CASSLVTGEETQYF.

The rearrangement uses TRBV6-1 and TRBJ1-3, with TRBD1 as a possible D gene (6 bases). CDR3 length equals 15 residues. Germline loops: CDR1 MNHNS, CDR2 SASEGT. Between the trimmed V and J ends, which lost 7 bases and 2 bases, there was a span of 15 bases. This CDR3 reads CASTPGERAGNTIYF. In DNA form, the CDR3 reads TGTGCCAGCACCCCAGGGGAACGTGCTGGAAACACCATATATTTT.

The chain is built from TRBV28 and TRBJ1-6, with a tentative D call TRBD1 (5 bases). CDR3 length equals 15 residues. From germline, CDR1 is MDHEN and CDR2 SYDVKM. The ends were cut back, 2 bases at V and 7 bases at J, with 12 bases in the middle. CDR3 loop: CASSLTGRRNSPLHF. CDR3 coding DNA: TGTGCCAGCAGTTTAACAGGTAGAAGGAATTCACCCCTCCACTTT.

The V gene is TRBV13, the J gene TRBJ1-2; D gene uncertain. The germline CDR1 and CDR2 sequences are PRHDT and FYEKMQ (reference sequence). The CDR3 length is 13 residues. V was clipped by 6 bases and J by 14 bases, with 22 bases between them. CDR3: CASSPSREAPETF. The CDR3 DNA reads as TGTGCCAGCAGTCCCTCCCGGGAGGCCCCAGAGACCTTC.

Written as DNA, the CDR3 is TGTGCCAGCAGCTTAATAGGGCGGAGGGGTGAAAAACTGTTTTTT. Translated: CASSLIGRRGEKLFF. The chain recombines TRBV5-6 with TRBJ1-4, with D possibly TRBD1 on 5 matching bases. The ends were cut back, 2 bases at V and 7 bases at J, with 15 bases in the middle. Germline CDR1 is SGHDT and CDR2 is YYEEEE. The CDR3 has 15 amino acids.

The chain employs TRBV28 and TRBJ1-2, with a weak D call TRBD1 (6 bases). The CDR3 extends over 14 amino acids. Germline V gene sequence: CDR1 MDHEN, CDR2 SYDVKM. Deletions cut 8 bases from V and 7 bases from J, with 20 bases between. The CDR3 sequence: CASEGGGLRGGYTF. The CDR3 DNA reads TGTGCCAGCGAAGGCGGAGGTCTCAGGGGTGGCTACACCTTC.

V is TRBV6-1 and J is TRBJ1-3, with 7 nucleotides matching TRBD1. Germline V gene lookup returns CDR1 MNHNS and CDR2 SASEGT. The CDR3 consists of 17 residues. J was trimmed by 4 bases and V by 3 bases; bases with no gene match: 12. The DNA of the CDR3 is TGTGCCAGCAGTGAGAGGACAGGCACTCTTCGGGGAAACACCATATATTTT. Protein product: CASSERTGTLRGNTIYF.

The gene calls are TRBV7-2 and TRBJ2-2; D remains unclear. CDR3 length equals 13 residues. V gave up 5 bases and J gave up 6 bases, with 10 bases separating them. The V gene's germline CDR1 is SGHTA and CDR2 FQGNSA. The chain's CDR3 is CASSAKSAGELFF. The CDR3 region has the DNA TGTGCCAGCAGCGCAAAATCAGCCGGGGAGCTGTTTTTT. The whole variable domain, remainder taken from reference TRBV7-2 and TRBJ2-2, is GAGVSQSPSNKVTEKGKDVELRCDPISGHTALYWYRQSLGQGLEFLIYFQGNSAPDKSGLPSDRFSAERTGGSVSTLTIQRTQQEDSAVYLCASSAKSAGELFFGEGSRLTVL.

To note about this clone: Its ends do not fully match the called genes, so a read error is possible. The J gene is TRBJ2-1, the V gene TRBV7-3, with TRBD2 matching over 13 bases. Germline V lookup: CDR1 SGHTA, CDR2 FQGTGA. The CDR3 is made up of 19 amino acids. The CDR3 DNA reads as TGTGTCAGCAGCTTAGCCGGACTAGCGGGAGACCCAGGGAGGGATGAGCAGTTCTTC. It is translated as CVSSLAGLAGDPGRDEQFF.

This clone was seen a few times. The rearrangement links TRBV5-1 to TRBJ1-4; tentative D call: TRBD1 (5 bases). This CDR3 has 16 residues. V lost 0 bases and J lost 3, with 12 bases in between. The germline V gene has CDR1 SGHRS and CDR2 YFSETQ. CDR3 in amino acids: CASSLASGGANEKLFF. The CDR3 DNA is TGCGCCAGCAGCTTGGCATCCGGGGGAGCTAATGAAAAACTGTTTTTT.

V is TRBV28 and J is TRBJ2-7; TRBD1 matches at 8 bases. V shed 5 bases, J shed 2 bases, and the junction held 5 bases outside the gene matches. Germline values: CDR1 MDHEN, CDR2 SYDVKM. CDR3 length: 14 amino acids. The CDR3 bases are TGTGCCAGCAGTGGGGACAGGACCCCCTACGAGCAGTACTTC. This sequence encodes CASSGDRTPYEQYF.

Only one count was recorded for this clone. The chain has TRBV29-1 and TRBJ2-7; D gene unclear. The CDR3 spans 12 residues. V lost 5 bases and J lost 3, with 11 bases in between. In germline, CDR1 is SQVTM, CDR2 ANQGSEA. CDR3 bases: TGCAGCGTTTCTACCCCTAACTACGAGCAGTACTTC. It encodes CSVSTPNYEQYF.

V and J are TRBV5-1 and TRBJ1-2, with 8 bases identical to TRBD1. Germline V gene sequence: CDR1 SGHRS, CDR2 YFSETQ. The CDR3 runs 13 residues. V shed 4 bases, J shed 6 bases, and the junction held 5 bases outside the gene matches. The CDR3 nucleotides are TGCGCCAGCAGCCAGACAGGGGTCCATGGCTACACCTTC. It yields the protein CASSQTGVHGYTF.

Notes on this clone: The sample contains more than one DNA sequence encoding this CDR3. The chain employs TRBV2 and TRBJ1-5; TRBD1 is a possible D gene (6 bases). The length of the CDR3 is 13 residues. Trimming left V 4 bases short and J 2 bases short, with 6 bases between. Germline V CDR1 and CDR2: SNHLY, FYNNEI. CDR3 nucleotide sequence: TGTGCCAGCAGTGGACAGGGCAATCAGCCCCAGCATTTT. The encoded protein is CASSGQGNQPQHF.